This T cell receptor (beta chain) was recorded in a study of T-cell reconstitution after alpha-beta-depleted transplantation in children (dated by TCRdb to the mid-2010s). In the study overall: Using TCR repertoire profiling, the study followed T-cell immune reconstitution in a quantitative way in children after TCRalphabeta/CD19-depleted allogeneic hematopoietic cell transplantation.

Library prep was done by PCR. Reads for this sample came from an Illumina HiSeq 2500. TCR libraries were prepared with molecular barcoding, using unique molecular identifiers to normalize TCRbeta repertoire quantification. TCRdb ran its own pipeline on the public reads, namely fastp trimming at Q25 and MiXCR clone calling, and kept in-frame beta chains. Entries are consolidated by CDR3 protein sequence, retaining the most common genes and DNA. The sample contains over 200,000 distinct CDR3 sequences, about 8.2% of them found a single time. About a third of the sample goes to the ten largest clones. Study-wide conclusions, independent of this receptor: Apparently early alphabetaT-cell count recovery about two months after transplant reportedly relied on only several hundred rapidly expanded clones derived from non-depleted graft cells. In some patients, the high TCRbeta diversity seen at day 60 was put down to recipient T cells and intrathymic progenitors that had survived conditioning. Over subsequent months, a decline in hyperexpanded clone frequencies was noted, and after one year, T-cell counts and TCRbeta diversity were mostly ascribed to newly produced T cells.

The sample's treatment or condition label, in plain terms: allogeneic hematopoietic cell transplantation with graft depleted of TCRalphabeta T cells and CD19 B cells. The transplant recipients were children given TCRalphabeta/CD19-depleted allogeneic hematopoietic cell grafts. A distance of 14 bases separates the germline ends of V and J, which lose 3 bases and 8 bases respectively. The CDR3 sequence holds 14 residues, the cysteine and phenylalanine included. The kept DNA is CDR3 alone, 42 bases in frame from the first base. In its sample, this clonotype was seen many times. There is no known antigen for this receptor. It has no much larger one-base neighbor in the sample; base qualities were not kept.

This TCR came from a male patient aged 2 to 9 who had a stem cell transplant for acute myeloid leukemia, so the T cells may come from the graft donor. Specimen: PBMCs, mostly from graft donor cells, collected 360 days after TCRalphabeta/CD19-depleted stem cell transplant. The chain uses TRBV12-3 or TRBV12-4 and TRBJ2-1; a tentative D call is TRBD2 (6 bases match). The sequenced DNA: TGTGCCAGCAGTTTGGTACTAGCCCTCGATGAGCAGTTCTTC. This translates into CASSLVLALDEQFF.